These 3 T cell receptor beta chains were all obtained from the same sample, sequenced in a study of blood T cell repertoires in COVID-19 (dated by TCRdb to 2018 to 2021). Receptors were amplified or captured by the immunoSEQ multiplex PCR assay. In TCRdb, the immuneACCESS table is reduced to in-frame sequences with V and J assigned. These tables do not hold every clone; where another copy was compared, an unresolved V gene accounts for under half, and the others remain unexplained. In this sample the table shows roughly 70,000 clones, about 88% of which occur a single time. Around 3.9% of the sample is in the top ten clones. Sequencing used peripheral blood. The source is a man in his sixties or seventies with active COVID-19.

This clone was seen only a few times. The chain combines TRBV7-2 with TRBJ2-1; 9 positions match TRBD1. The CDR3 is 15 amino acids. The ends lost 3 bases at V and 8 bases at J; junction bases unmatched: 8. The germline V gene encodes CDR1 SGHTA and CDR2 FQGNSA. In nucleotides, the CDR3 is TGTGCCAGCAGCTTTGGTGGGGGACAGGGCCATGAGCAGTTCTTC. It specifies CASSFGGGQGHEQFF.

This chain links TRBV7-2 with TRBJ2-1; TRBD1 matches 7 bases. Per germline, CDR1 SGHTA and CDR2 FQGNSA. The CDR3 sequence is 15 residues long. With 5 bases clipped from V and 3 bases from J, the junction kept 7 bases outside the gene matches. CDR3 DNA sequence: TGTGCCAGCAGCCCCCCGGGACAGCGCTACAATGAGCAGTTCTTC. Amino acids: CASSPPGQRYNEQFF.

V gene TRBV6-2 or TRBV6-3 combines with J gene TRBJ2-2; D is unresolved. The CDR3 runs 13 residues. The V gene lost 2 bases and the J gene lost 6 bases, with 7 bases spanning the gap. CDR1 and CDR2 from the germline V gene are MNHEY and SVGEGT. CDR3 sequence: CASSYVAAGELFF. The CDR3 DNA follows: TGTGCCAGCAGTTACGTTGCGGCCGGGGAGCTGTTTTTT.